The 21 T cell receptor beta chains listed next were all sequenced from one sample in a study of neoadjuvant anti-PD-1 for oral cavity cancer. The method was immunoSEQ multiplex PCR; TCRdb's version includes in-frame clones alone and lacks a portion of them. The sample contains thousands of clones, around 77% of which appear only once. The sample here was PBMCs, taken before nivolumab (anti-PD-1) treatment. The receptors derive from a person between 40 and 79 years old with oral cavity squamous cell carcinoma.

The rearrangement uses TRBV19 and TRBJ2-5; D perhaps matches TRBD1 (5 bases). This CDR3 contains 14 residues. The germline gives CDR1 LNHDA, CDR2 SQIVND (reference sequence). Trimming pared 3 bases from V and 5 bases from J, leaving 13 bases between. The CDR3 region is CASSISQGWETQYF. As DNA, the CDR3 is TGTGCCAGTAGTATTTCGCAGGGTTGGGAGACCCAGTACTTC.

The V gene is TRBV28, the J gene TRBJ1-2; no reliable D call. CDR1 and CDR2 (germline): MDHEN, SYDVKM. V was pared by 3 bases and J by 6 bases, with 11 bases between. CDR3 size: 13 residues. The CDR3 sequence is CASSFAGKDGYTF. In DNA form, the CDR3 reads TGTGCCAGCAGTTTCGCGGGGAAGGATGGCTACACCTTC.

The chain recombines TRBV7-9 with TRBJ2-5, with D tentatively TRBD1 (6 bases). V was clipped by 5 bases and J by 5 bases, with 18 bases between them. Germline V gene data show CDR1 as SEHNR and CDR2 as FQNEAQ (reference sequence). This CDR3 region has 15 residues. The CDR3: CASSLRTDRRETQYF. CDR3 bases: TGTGCCAGCAGCCTCAGGACAGACCGGAGGGAGACCCAGTACTTC. Looking up the rest from reference TRBV7-9 and TRBJ2-5 gives the full variable domain: DTGVSQNPRHKITKRGQNVTFRCDPISEHNRLYWYRQTLGQGPEFLTYFQNEAQLEKSRLLSDRFSAERPKGSFSTLEIQRTEQGDSAMYLCASSLRTDRRETQYFGPGTRLLVL.

V is TRBV9 and J is TRBJ1-1, with no clear D. V was clipped by 0 bases and J by 1 base, with 13 bases between them. The CDR3 consists of 16 residues. Germline assignment: CDR1 SGDLS and CDR2 YYNGEE. The CDR3 here is CASSVGRSGGNTEAFF. In DNA, the CDR3 is TGTGCCAGCAGCGTAGGTCGGTCGGGTGGGAACACTGAAGCTTTCTTT.

This chain links TRBV28 with TRBJ2-7, with D unclear. The germline gives CDR1 MDHEN, CDR2 SYDVKM. V gave up 5 bases and J gave up 0 bases, with 14 bases separating them. This CDR3 region has 15 residues. In DNA, the CDR3 is TGTGCCAGCAGTCCTTTGATTGGCGGCTCCTACGAGCAGTACTTC. As protein: CASSPLIGGSYEQYF. Together with reference TRBV28 and TRBJ2-7, the CDR3 gives the full variable domain: DVKVTQSSRYLVKRTGEKVFLECVQDMDHENMFWYRQDPGLGLRLIYFSYDVKMKEKGDIPEGYSVSREKKERFSLILESASTNQTSMYLCASSPLIGGSYEQYFGPGTRLTVT.

This clone was seen only once. The CDR3 DNA is TGTGCCAGCAGTTTACAGGGTATTAACTACGAGCAGTACTTC. This codes for CASSLQGINYEQYF. The V and J genes are TRBV5-6 and TRBJ2-7; D is perhaps TRBD1 (6 bases). The germline gives CDR1 SGHDT, CDR2 YYEEEE. The CDR3 has 14 amino acids. V was clipped by 5 bases and J by 3 bases, with 15 bases between them.

The rearrangement links TRBV2 to TRBJ1-3, with D maybe TRBD1 (5 bases). The CDR3 covers 16 residues. Germline assignment: CDR1 SNHLY and CDR2 FYNNEI. V lost 3 bases and J lost 0, with 12 bases in between. CDR3 residues: CASSEGTGNSGNTIYF. The DNA for the CDR3 is TGTGCCAGCAGTGAGGGGACGGGGAACTCTGGAAACACCATATATTTT.

This sequence joins TRBV7-2 and TRBJ1-5; D gene ambiguous. Between the trimmed V and J ends, which lost 1 base and 4 bases, there was a span of 8 bases. This CDR3 is 14 amino acids long. Germline values: CDR1 SGHTA, CDR2 FQGNSA. The CDR3 coding sequence is TGTGCCAGCAGCTTAGGCCTTAATAATCAGCCCCAGCATTTT. Encoded protein: CASSLGLNNQPQHF. Full variable domain (remainder filled in from reference TRBV7-2 and TRBJ1-5): GAGVSQSPSNKVTEKGKDVELRCDPISGHTALYWYRQSLGQGLEFLIYFQGNSAPDKSGLPSDRFSAERTGGSVSTLTIQRTQQEDSAVYLCASSLGLNNQPQHFGDGTRLSIL.

The chain couples TRBV19 to TRBJ1-5, with D uncertain. V lost 3 bases to trimming and J lost 2 bases, with 11 bases between them. The CDR3 is 15 residues long. In germline, CDR1 is LNHDA, CDR2 SQIVND (reference sequence). The CDR3 nucleotides read TGTGCCAGTAGTATCATGTCAGGAGGCAATCAGCCCCAGCATTTT. Amino acid sequence: CASSIMSGGNQPQHF.

This clone has only a few counts. The chain joins TRBV6-5 to TRBJ1-2; 7 bases match TRBD1. V dropped 6 bases and J dropped 2; count of bases not matched to a gene: 3. CDR1 and CDR2 (germline): MNHEY, SVGAGI. This CDR3 is 13 amino acids long. The CDR3 region is CASRVDRNYGYTF. Here the CDR3 DNA reads TGTGCCAGCAGAGTGGACAGGAACTATGGCTACACCTTC.

This clone was seen once. The V call is TRBV5-4, the J call TRBJ1-4; the match to TRBD1 covers 8 bases. CDR3 size: 15 residues. V shed 2 bases and J 1 base; nucleotides not matched to a gene: 1. CDR1 and CDR2 (germline): SGHNT, YYREEE (reference sequence). The CDR3 sequence is CASSFTGGTNEKLFF. Here the CDR3 DNA reads TGTGCCAGCAGCTTTACAGGGGGAACTAATGAAAAACTGTTTTTT. Complete variable domain (other parts from reference TRBV5-4 and TRBJ1-4): ETGVTQSPTHLIKTRGQQVTLRCSSQSGHNTVSWYQQALGQGPQFIFQYYREEENGRGNFPPRFSGLQFPNYSSELNVNALELDDSALYLCASSFTGGTNEKLFFGSGTQLSVL.

V and J are TRBV4-3 and TRBJ1-2; possible D gene TRBD1, 6 bases. The CDR3 has 15 amino acids. The germline CDR1 and CDR2 sequences are LGHNA and YSLEER. Trimming left V 4 bases short and J 4 bases short, with 16 bases between. The CDR3 reads CASSPQGGGVYGYTF. The CDR3 nucleotides are TGCGCCAGCAGCCCCCAGGGCGGGGGCGTCTATGGCTACACCTTC.

V and J are TRBV10-3 and TRBJ2-7; 11 bases align to TRBD2. Losses at the gene ends were 6 bases for V and 2 bases for J; bases not matched to a gene: 6. Germline V gives CDR1 ENHRY, CDR2 SYGVKD. This CDR3 contains 15 residues. CDR3 in amino acids: CAIREGLAETYEQYF. Written as DNA, the CDR3 is TGTGCCATCAGGGAGGGACTAGCGGAAACCTACGAGCAGTACTTC.

The rearrangement uses TRBV5-1 and TRBJ2-2, with D possibly TRBD1 on 6 matching bases. Germline lookup yields CDR1 SGHRS and CDR2 YFSETQ. The CDR3 spans 16 residues. V was clipped by 4 bases and J by 0 bases, with 13 bases between them. The CDR3 DNA follows: TGCGCCAGCAGCCTCGGGACATCTGCGAACACCGGGGAGCTGTTTTTT. It encodes CASSLGTSANTGELFF.

The chain uses TRBV7-7 and TRBJ2-1; no definite D call. Trimming took off 5 bases at V and 6 bases at J, with 11 bases between the two ends. The CDR3 runs to 13 residues. Germline V lookup: CDR1 SSHAT, CDR2 FNYEAQ (reference sequence). CDR3: CASSQFEPNEQFF. DNA of the CDR3: TGTGCCAGCAGCCAGTTTGAGCCCAATGAGCAGTTCTTC.

The chain couples TRBV4-3 to TRBJ2-1, with TRBD2 identical over 8 bases. Germline V gene lookup returns CDR1 LGHNA and CDR2 YSLEER. J lost 7 bases, V lost 0 bases, and 5 bases had no gene match. The CDR3 has 15 amino acids. This CDR3 is CASSQDAGGGNEQFF. The CDR3 DNA follows: TGCGCCAGCAGCCAAGATGCCGGGGGGGGTAATGAGCAGTTCTTC.

This clone has more than one count but fewer than ten. The chain carries TRBV6-6 and TRBJ1-5, with D unresolved. The V end lost 8 bases, the J end lost 7 bases, and 15 bases lay between the germline ends. The CDR3 is made up of 13 amino acids. CDR1 is MNHNY, CDR2 SVGAGI, per germline (reference sequence). The CDR3 spells CASGFGEDQPQHF. The CDR3 DNA sequence: TGTGCCAGCGGTTTCGGGGAGGACCAGCCCCAGCATTTT.

This clone was seen a single time. The chain joins TRBV2 to TRBJ2-2, with 9 bases fitting TRBD1. Per germline, CDR1 SNHLY and CDR2 FYNNEI. This CDR3 comprises 15 residues. V shed 2 bases, J shed 5 bases, and the junction held 3 bases outside the gene matches. CDR3 in amino acids: CASSERTGVTGELFF. The CDR3 DNA reads as TGTGCCAGCAGTGAAAGGACAGGGGTTACCGGGGAGCTGTTTTTT.

The rearrangement joins TRBV10-3 to TRBJ1-2, with a weak D call TRBD1 (5 bases). The ends were cut back, 6 bases at V and 5 bases at J, with 10 bases in the middle. Germline CDR1 is ENHRY and CDR2 is SYGVKD. The length of the CDR3 is 12 residues. The CDR3 DNA reads as TGTGCCATCAGCAGGGATTCTTATGGCTACACCTTC. Translating it yields CAISRDSYGYTF.

The V call is TRBV4-3, the J call TRBJ2-1; D possibly matches TRBD1 or TRBD2 (5 bases each). V dropped 5 bases and J dropped 3 bases, with 17 bases sitting between them. Germline CDR1 is LGHNA and CDR2 is YSLEER. The CDR3 has 16 amino acids. The CDR3 DNA is TGCGCCAGCAGCTCAAACCGGGACCAAAACTACAATGAGCAGTTCTTC. This gives the protein CASSSNRDQNYNEQFF.

In its sample, this clone was seen once. The chain couples TRBV7-2 to TRBJ1-4; D ambiguous. V was pared by 1 base and J by 4 bases, with 10 bases between. CDR1 SGHTA and CDR2 FQGNSA come from the germline V gene. This CDR3 has 15 residues. The DNA for the CDR3 is TGTGCCAGCAGCTTAGGACCGCTAGATAATGAAAAACTGTTTTTT. Its protein is CASSLGPLDNEKLFF.